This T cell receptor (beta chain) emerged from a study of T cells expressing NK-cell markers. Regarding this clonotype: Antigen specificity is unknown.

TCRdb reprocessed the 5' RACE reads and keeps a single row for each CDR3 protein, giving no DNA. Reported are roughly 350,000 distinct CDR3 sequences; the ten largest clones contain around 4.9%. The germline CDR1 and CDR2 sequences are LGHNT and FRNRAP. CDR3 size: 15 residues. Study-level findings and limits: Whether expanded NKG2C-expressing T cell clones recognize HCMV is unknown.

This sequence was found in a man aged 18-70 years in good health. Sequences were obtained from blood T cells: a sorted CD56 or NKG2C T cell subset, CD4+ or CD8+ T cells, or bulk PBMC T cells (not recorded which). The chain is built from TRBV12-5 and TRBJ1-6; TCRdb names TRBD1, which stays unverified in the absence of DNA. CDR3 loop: CASAGTEVYNSPLHF.